Listed below are T cell receptor beta chains from one sample, sequenced in a study of cytomegalovirus exposure and HLA in healthy donors. Profiling relied on immunoSEQ multiplex PCR, and the TCRdb table lists in-frame clones only, not all of them. The sample lists some 240,000 clones; about 86% were seen once. The sequencing sample was made of PBMCs. These receptor sequences come from a woman aged 30 to 39 in good health and CMV-seropositive. Both conserved end residues are trimmed from each CDR3. Fields, in order: D gene, J gene, V gene, CDR3 protein. D genes are given only for firm matches.

NA | TRBJ1-5 | TRBV7-8 | ASSLEGWDYSNQPQH
NA | TRBJ2-5 | TRBV5-1 | ASSLEVRVTQY
NA | TRBJ1-3 | TRBV18 | ASSPESYTIY
TRBD2 | TRBJ2-7 | TRBV10-1 | ASSNGLAEF
NA | TRBJ2-5 | TRBV14 | ASSQVRPLAEQETQY
TRBD1 | TRBJ1-2 | TRBV28 | ASSSIQGAIYGYT
TRBD2 | TRBJ2-2 | TRBV5-6 | ASSNGLAGSNTGELF
NA | TRBJ1-1 | TRBV6-5 | ASRMSDFQGTEAF
NA | TRBJ1-2 | TRBV27 | ASSFGGIGYT
TRBD1 | TRBJ1-2 | TRBV28 | ASRDDRGYGYT
TRBD1 | TRBJ1-2 | TRBV5-4 | ASSRGQGAANYGYT
TRBD2 | TRBJ2-4 | TRBV4-1 | ASSQDPLAGDGIQY
NA | TRBJ2-7 | TRBV2 | AGSGGLSYEQY
TRBD2 | TRBJ2-1 | TRBV19 | ASRISGDYNEQF